This T cell receptor beta chain stems from a study of Ad26.COV2.S vaccination and SARS-CoV-2 variants. At the level of the study: The COV1001 Ad26.COV2.S trial arm included the donor.

TCRdb keeps only in-frame clones here, not all; method: immunoSEQ multiplex PCR. The sample yields some 300,000 clones, 70% to 90% seen once. Documented treatment: around 19 received Ad26.COV2.S at low or high dose, single or two shots; roughly 5 received placebo; per-sample allocation not given. Collection of samples fell on day 63 after the first vaccine or placebo injection. In Boston, the donor was an adult between 18-55 years of age. What was given as vaccine was an Ad26 vector encoding Wuhan-strain SARS-CoV-2 spike. Germline CDR1 reads SQVTM; CDR2 reads ANQGSEA. This CDR3 region has 11 residues. V was shortened by 7 bases and J by 1 base, with 7 bases between the two germline ends.

This chain uses TRBV29-1 with TRBJ1-1; no clear D. This TCR was sampled from a person between 18 and 65 years old who received the Ad26.COV2.S COVID-19 vaccine or a placebo. Specimen: peripheral blood, collected in a trial of Ad26.COV2.S vaccine versus placebo. CDR3: CSGRQNTEAFF. The CDR3 DNA reads TGCAGCGGAAGACAGAACACTGAAGCTTTCTTT.